This TCR beta chain comes out of a study of CD8 T cells in ankylosing spondylitis. General study points: Ankylosing spondylitis blood appeared to be characterized by a TCR beta motif of under ten highly homologous variants.

Germline lookup yields CDR1 SGHAT and CDR2 FQNNGV. The length of the CDR3 is 14 residues. With V trimmed by 6 bases and J by 6 bases, 10 bases remained unmatched. One entry per CDR3 protein results from TCRdb running MiXCR on the 5' RACE reads. The repertoire holds over 400,000 distinct CDR3 sequences, with roughly a quarter as singletons. Concerning this clonotype: Its target is not known.

This receptor was identified in a male donor with ankylosing spondylitis. The gene calls are TRBV11-2 and TRBJ1-2; 7 bases map to TRBD1. Specimen: blood, either unsorted or a sorted T cell fraction (not recorded which). The CDR3 region has the DNA TGTGCCAGCAGTCGAGGACGACAGGGACATGGCTACACCTTC. Translating gives CASSRGRQGHGYTF.